Listed below are T cell receptor beta chains from one sample, sequenced in a study of blood T cells in healthy people across ages. TCRdb redid the calling of the 5' RACE reads with MiXCR, one entry per CDR3 protein. The table records about 780,000 distinct CDR3 sequences, around a quarter of them present only once. These same data were also listed under a study on T cells of mothers and their children.

What was sequenced was blood. Receptor source: a boy aged 10-17 years in good health. Both conserved end residues are part of each CDR3. D genes are given only for firm matches. Clone size appears in some rows only: once, few, many, or a class for an expanded clone.

j_call | clone_size | d_call | v_call | cdr3_nt | cdr3_aa
TRBJ2-5 | NA | NA | TRBV28 | TGTGCCAGCAGTCCGTGGGGGACCCAAGAGACCCAGTACTTC | CASSPWGTQETQYF
TRBJ2-3 | few | TRBD2 | TRBV20-1 | TGCAGTGCTCTCGGACTAGAAACAGATACGCAGTATTTT | CSALGLETDTQYF
TRBJ2-1 | NA | TRBD1 | TRBV10-3 | TGTGCCATCAGAGACGGGACAGCCAGCTACAATGAGCAGTTCTTC | CAIRDGTASYNEQFF
TRBJ1-1 | NA | NA | TRBV4-2 | TGTGCCAGCAGCCAAGGGGGCAGGGCCGACGCTGAAGCTTTCTTT | CASSQGGRADAEAFF
TRBJ2-3 | NA | TRBD2 | TRBV7-6 | TGTGCCAGCAGCCCGACTAGCGGGGGCCCACGGAGCACAGATACGCAGTATTTT | CASSPTSGGPRSTDTQYF
TRBJ1-2 | few | NA | TRBV6-6 | TGTGCCAGCATTTACGATGGGCTTGGCTATGGCTACACCTTC | CASIYDGLGYGYTF
TRBJ2-7 | few | TRBD1 | TRBV7-9 | TGTGCCAGCAGCTCTTTCGACAGGGTATTATCCTACGAGCAGTACTTC | CASSSFDRVLSYEQYF
TRBJ2-7 | few | NA | TRBV9 | TGTGCCAGCAGCGGACCCGGGGGACACGAGCAGTACTTC | CASSGPGGHEQYF
TRBJ1-4 | NA | NA | TRBV4-1 | TGCGCCAGCAGCCCCGGGGGCGCAAGACTGTTTTTT | CASSPGGARLFF
TRBJ2-7 | NA | NA | TRBV7-6 | TGTGCCAGCAGCTTAGAATTCCAGGGGACGGGGGAGCAGTACTTC | CASSLEFQGTGEQYF
TRBJ2-7 | NA | NA | TRBV27 | TGTGCCAGCAGTAAGAACAGTGCCTACGAGCAGTACTTC | CASSKNSAYEQYF
TRBJ1-2 | few | NA | TRBV7-9 | TGTGCCAGCAGCCGACTGGGGTACTATGGCTACGCCTTC | CASSRLGYYGYAF
TRBJ2-5 | few | TRBD1 | TRBV6-5 | TGTGCCAGCAGTTACTCCAGGGACAGGGGGAAAGAGACCCAGTACTTC | CASSYSRDRGKETQYF
TRBJ2-7 | NA | NA | TRBV20-1 | TGCAGTGCTAGAGATAGCCACGGGGACGAGCAGTACTTC | CSARDSHGDEQYF
TRBJ1-4 | few | NA | TRBV19 | TGTGCCAGTAGCAGGGGTGGTAATGAAAAACTGTTTTTT | CASSRGGNEKLFF
TRBJ2-2 | few | TRBD1 | TRBV27 | TGTGCCAGCACCCTCTGGGTCGGACAGGGGGTCACCGGGGAGCTGTTTTTT | CASTLWVGQGVTGELFF
TRBJ2-2 | few | TRBD2 | TRBV12-3/TRBV12-4 | TGTGCCAGCAGTCCGACTAGCGGGGGGGCCATAAGGGAGCTGTTTTTT | CASSPTSGGAIRELFF
TRBJ1-2 | NA | NA | TRBV12-3/TRBV12-4 | TGTGCCAGCAGACAAGGGACTGGGAACTATGGCTACACCTTC | CASRQGTGNYGYTF
TRBJ2-7 | NA | NA | TRBV7-9 | TGTGCCAGCAGCTTGACCGTGGGGGAGCAGTACTTC | CASSLTVGEQYF
TRBJ2-1 | NA | TRBD2 | TRBV20-1 | TGCAGTGCTAGAGCCACCACCGGGACTAGCTTGCATGAGCAGTTCTTC | CSARATTGTSLHEQFF
TRBJ2-1 | few | NA | TRBV9 | TGTGCCAGCAGTGCAGGAAGTGGGGCTACCTACAATGAGCAGTTCTTC | CASSAGSGATYNEQFF
TRBJ1-4 | few | NA | TRBV28 | TGTGCCAGCAGTTCAGGCAGGAGGAAGGGTAATGAAAAACTGTTTTTT | CASSSGRRKGNEKLFF
TRBJ2-5 | few | NA | TRBV2 | TGTGCCAGCAGGTTGGGAGGCAGTCGCTCAGAGACCCAGTACTTC | CASRLGGSRSETQYF
TRBJ2-1 | few | NA | TRBV5-1 | TGCGCCAGCAGCTTGTTGACTCACTTCCGGAATGAGCAGTTCTTC | CASSLLTHFRNEQFF
TRBJ1-4 | few | TRBD1 | TRBV9 | TGTGCCAGCAGCGTCAGGGGGCGCGAAAATGAAAAACTGCTTTTT | CASSVRGRENEKLLF
TRBJ2-5 | few | TRBD1 | TRBV7-2 | TGTGCCAGCAGCTTTCAAGGGACAGGGCAAGAGACCCAGTACTTC | CASSFQGTGQETQYF
TRBJ1-5 | NA | NA | TRBV3-1 | TGTGCCAGCAGCCAAGCGTGGGGAAGCAATCAGCCCCAGCATTTT | CASSQAWGSNQPQHF
TRBJ2-7 | NA | NA | TRBV12-3/TRBV12-4 | TGTGCCAGCAGTCTAGTGGAGGAGCAGTACTTC | CASSLVEEQYF
TRBJ1-2 | few | NA | TRBV12-3/TRBV12-4 | TGTGCCAGCAGTACCCGAGGAGGGTCTGGCTACACCTTC | CASSTRGGSGYTF
TRBJ1-1 | NA | TRBD1 | TRBV5-6 | TGTGCCAGCAGCTTGTGGACAGGGAACACTGAAGCTTTCTTT | CASSLWTGNTEAFF
TRBJ2-5 | NA | TRBD1 | TRBV4-1 | TGCGCCAGCAGCCACACAAATACACCGGGACAGGGGGAAGAGACCCAGTACTTC | CASSHTNTPGQGEETQYF
TRBJ2-1 | few | NA | TRBV12-3/TRBV12-4 | TGTGCCAGCAGCTCGCGTCGGGGTAATGAGCAGTTCTTC | CASSSRRGNEQFF
TRBJ2-7 | few | TRBD1 | TRBV20-1 | TGCAGTGCCGGACAGGGCTCATACGAGCAGTACTTC | CSAGQGSYEQYF